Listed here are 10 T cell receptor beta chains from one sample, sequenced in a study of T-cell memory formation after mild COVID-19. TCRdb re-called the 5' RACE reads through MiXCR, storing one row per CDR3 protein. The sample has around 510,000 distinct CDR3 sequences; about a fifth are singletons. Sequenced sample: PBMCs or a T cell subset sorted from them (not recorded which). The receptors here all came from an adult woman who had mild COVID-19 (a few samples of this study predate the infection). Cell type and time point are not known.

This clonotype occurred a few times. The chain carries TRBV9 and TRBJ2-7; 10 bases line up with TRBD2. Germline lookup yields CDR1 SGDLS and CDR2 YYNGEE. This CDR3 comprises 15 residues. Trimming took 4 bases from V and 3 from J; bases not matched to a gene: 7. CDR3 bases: TGTGCCAGCAGCAACTCGGCTAGCGGGAGCTACGAGCAGTACTTC. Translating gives CASSNSASGSYEQYF. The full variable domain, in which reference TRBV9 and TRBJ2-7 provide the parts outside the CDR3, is DSGVTQTPKHLITATGQRVTLRCSPRSGDLSVYWYQQSLDQGLQFLIQYYNGEERAKGNILERFSAQQFPDLHSELNLSSLELGDSALYFCASSNSASGSYEQYFGPGTRLTVT.

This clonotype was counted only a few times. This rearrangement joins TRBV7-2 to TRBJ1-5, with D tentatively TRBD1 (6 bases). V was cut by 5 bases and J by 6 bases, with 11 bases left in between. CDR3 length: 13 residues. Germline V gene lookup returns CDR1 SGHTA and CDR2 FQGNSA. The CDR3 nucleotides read TGTGCCAGCAGCCCAGGGGAGCGTCAGCCCCAGCATTTT. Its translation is CASSPGERQPQHF.

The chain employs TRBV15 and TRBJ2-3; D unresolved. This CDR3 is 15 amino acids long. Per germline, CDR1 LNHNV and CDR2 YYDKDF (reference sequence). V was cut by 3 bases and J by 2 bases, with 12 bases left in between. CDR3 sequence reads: CATSSTVPPTDTQYF. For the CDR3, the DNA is TGTGCCACCAGCAGTACAGTACCTCCCACAGATACGCAGTATTTT.

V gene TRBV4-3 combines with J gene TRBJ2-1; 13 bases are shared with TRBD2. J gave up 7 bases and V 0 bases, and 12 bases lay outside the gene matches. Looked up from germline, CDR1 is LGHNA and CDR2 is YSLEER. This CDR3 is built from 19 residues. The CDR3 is CASSQDPPRTSGGLNEQFF. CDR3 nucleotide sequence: TGCGCCAGCAGCCAAGATCCCCCGAGGACTAGCGGGGGCCTGAATGAGCAGTTCTTC.

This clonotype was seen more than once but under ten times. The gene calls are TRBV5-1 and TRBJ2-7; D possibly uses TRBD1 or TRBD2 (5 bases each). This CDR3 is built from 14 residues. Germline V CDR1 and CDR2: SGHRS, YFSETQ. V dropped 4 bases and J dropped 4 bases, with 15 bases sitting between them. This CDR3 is CASSHVGVSYEQYF. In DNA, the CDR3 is TGCGCCAGCAGCCACGTGGGGGTTTCGTACGAGCAGTACTTC. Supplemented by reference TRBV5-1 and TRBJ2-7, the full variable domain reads KAGVTQTPRYLIKTRGQQVTLSCSPISGHRSVSWYQQTPGQGLQFLFEYFSETQRNKGNFPGRFSGRQFSNSRSEMNVSTLELGDSALYLCASSHVGVSYEQYFGPGTRLTVT.

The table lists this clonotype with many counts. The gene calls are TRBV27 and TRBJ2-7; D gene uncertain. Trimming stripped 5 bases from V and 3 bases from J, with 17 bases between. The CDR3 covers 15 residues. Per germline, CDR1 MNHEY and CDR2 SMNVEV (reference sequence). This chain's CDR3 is CASSPNLATNYEQYF. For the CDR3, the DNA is TGTGCCAGCAGTCCCAACCTGGCAACAAACTACGAGCAGTACTTC.

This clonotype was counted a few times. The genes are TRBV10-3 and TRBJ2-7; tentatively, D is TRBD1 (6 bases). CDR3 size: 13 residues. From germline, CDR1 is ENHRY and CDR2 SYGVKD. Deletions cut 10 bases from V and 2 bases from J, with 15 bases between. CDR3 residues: CATSRGPTYEQYF. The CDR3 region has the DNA TGTGCCACCTCCAGGGGCCCTACCTACGAGCAGTACTTC.

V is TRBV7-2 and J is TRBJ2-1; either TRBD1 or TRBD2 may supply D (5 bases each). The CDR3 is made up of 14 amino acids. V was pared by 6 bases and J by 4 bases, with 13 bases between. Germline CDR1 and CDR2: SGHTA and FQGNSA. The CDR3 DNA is TGTGCCAGCAGACAGGACTTGATATACAATGAGCAGTTCTTC. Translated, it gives CASRQDLIYNEQFF.

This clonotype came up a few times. CDR3 DNA: TGTGCCAGCAGTTCCGAAGGGACTAGCGATCGGGAGACCCAGTACTTC. It translates to CASSSEGTSDRETQYF. The V gene is TRBV6-5, the J gene TRBJ2-5; TRBD2 matches at 10 bases. Germline V lookup: CDR1 MNHEY, CDR2 SVGAGI. The length of the CDR3 is 16 residues. V shed 4 bases and J 5 bases; nucleotides not matched to a gene: 10.

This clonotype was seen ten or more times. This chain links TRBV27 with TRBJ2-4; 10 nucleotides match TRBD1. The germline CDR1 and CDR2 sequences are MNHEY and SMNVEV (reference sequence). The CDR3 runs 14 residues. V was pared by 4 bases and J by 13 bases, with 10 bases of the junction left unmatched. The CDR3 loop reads CASSSTGGASNQYF. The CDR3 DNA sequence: TGTGCCAGCAGTTCGACAGGGGGCGCGTCTAACCAGTACTTC.